These 28 T cell receptor beta chains were all obtained from the same sample, sequenced in a study of CD8 T cells in Susac syndrome. 0.5 to 1 ug RNA was reverse transcribed with random hexamers. MiXCR, applied by TCRdb to the immunoSEQ multiplex PCR reads, yields one record per CDR3 protein. The sample contains fewer than 85,000 distinct CDR3 sequences, roughly 95% of which appear only once. The sample was CD8+ T cells from PBMCs. Receptors were obtained from a human donor with Susac syndrome.

The rearrangement uses TRBV18 and TRBJ2-5; 7 positions match TRBD2. The J segment lost 5 bases and the V segment lost 0 bases, leaving 0 bases of the junction unmatched. The CDR3 sequence is 13 residues long. Germline V lookup: CDR1 KGHSH, CDR2 LQKENI. The CDR3 is CASSPPRGETQYF. The CDR3 nucleotides are TGTGCCAGCTCACCACCGCGGGGGGAGACCCAGTACTTC. The variable domain in full, with the rest retrieved from reference TRBV18 and TRBJ2-5, is NAGVMQNPRHLVRRRGQEARLRCSPMKGHSHVYWYRQLPEEGLKFMVYLQKENIIDESGMPKERFSAEFPKEGPSILRIQQVVRGDSAAYFCASSPPRGETQYFGPGTRLLVL.

The rearrangement links TRBV9 to TRBJ1-1; tentative D call: TRBD1 (6 bases). The germline V gene has CDR1 SGDLS and CDR2 YYNGEE. Trimming cost V 6 bases and J 3 bases, with 12 bases left between them. This CDR3 comprises 13 residues. The CDR3 sequence is CASTGGLDTEAFF. The CDR3 DNA sequence: TGTGCCAGCACCGGGGGCTTGGACACTGAAGCTTTCTTT.

This clonotype has a single count. The chain links TRBV3-1 to TRBJ2-1; D ambiguous. This CDR3 contains 15 residues. Trimming took 4 bases from V and 0 from J, leaving 10 bases between them. CDR1 is LGHDT, CDR2 YNNKEL, per germline (reference sequence). CDR3 nucleotides: TGTGCCAGCAGCCTTCTAATGAGCTCCTACAATGAGCAGTTCTTC. Translating it yields CASSLLMSSYNEQFF.

This clonotype was detected only a few times. The chain combines TRBV5-6 with TRBJ1-2; D might be TRBD1 (5 bases). The V and J ends lost 3 bases and 4 bases respectively, with 10 bases between them. CDR3 size: 13 residues. Germline CDR1 is SGHDT and CDR2 is YYEEEE. The CDR3 here is CASSSGTVYGYTF. CDR3 DNA: TGTGCCAGCAGCTCCGGGACGGTCTATGGCTACACCTTC.

This chain joins TRBV7-9 and TRBJ2-1; no clear D. Trimming took off 5 bases at V and 5 bases at J, with 10 bases between the two ends. Germline CDR1 reads SEHNR; CDR2 reads FQNEAQ (reference sequence). There are 13 residues in the CDR3. The CDR3 nucleotides read TGTGCCAGCAGCCGTGTCCTTCACAATGAGCAGTTCTTC. Its translation: CASSRVLHNEQFF.

V is TRBV19 and J is TRBJ2-7, with 8 positions matching TRBD2. CDR3 length: 14 amino acids. V dropped 8 bases and J dropped 3; count of bases not matched to a gene: 9. Germline-derived CDR1 and CDR2 are LNHDA and SQIVND (reference sequence). CDR3 residues: CASSERGTNYEQYF. CDR3 nucleotides: TGTGCCAGTTCCGAGCGGGGGACCAACTACGAGCAGTACTTC.

The V call is TRBV20-1, the J call TRBJ2-5; 12 bases match TRBD2. The germline V gene encodes CDR1 DFQATT and CDR2 SNEGSKA (reference sequence). This CDR3 is 15 amino acids long. V gave up 5 bases and J gave up 7 bases; unmatched junction bases: 11. CDR3 DNA: TGCAGTGCTCCTGAGGGGACTAGCGGGTTACGGACCCAGTACTTC. Protein: CSAPEGTSGLRTQYF.

The rearrangement links TRBV29-1 to TRBJ2-2; D unresolved. Between the trimmed V and J ends, which lost 2 bases and 3 bases, there was a span of 1 base. CDR1 and CDR2 from the germline V gene are SQVTM and ANQGSEA. This CDR3 comprises 11 residues. The chain's CDR3 is CSVEHTGELFF. CDR3 bases: TGCAGCGTTGAACACACCGGGGAGCTGTTTTTT.

The V and J genes are TRBV12-3 or TRBV12-4 and TRBJ2-3; D may correspond to TRBD1 or TRBD2 (5 bases each). This CDR3 has 14 amino acids. V lost 5 bases and J lost 4, with 13 bases in between. Here the CDR3 DNA reads TGTGCCAGCAGTCCGCAGATGGGGGCAGATACGCAGTATTTT. Translated, it gives CASSPQMGADTQYF.

V gene TRBV9 combines with J gene TRBJ2-1; 7 nucleotides line up with TRBD2. The CDR3 has 15 amino acids. Germline V CDR1 and CDR2: SGDLS, YYNGEE. V was pared by 0 bases and J by 6 bases, with 6 bases of the junction left unmatched. The CDR3 is CASSVGGGDGNEQFF. CDR3 sequence (DNA): TGTGCCAGCAGCGTAGGGGGGGGTGATGGCAATGAGCAGTTCTTC.

The chain combines TRBV7-9 with TRBJ1-1, with a weak D call TRBD1 (5 bases). V was trimmed by 1 base and J by 12 bases, leaving 12 bases between them. Germline values: CDR1 SEHNR, CDR2 FQNEAQ (reference sequence). There are 12 residues in the CDR3. CDR3 amino acids: CASSLEDIEPFF. CDR3 bases: TGTGCCAGCAGCTTAGAGGACATTGAGCCTTTCTTT.

The chain has TRBV5-1 and TRBJ2-1; a possible D gene is TRBD1 (7 bases). The CDR3 totals 14 residues. Germline CDR1 and CDR2: SGHRS and YFSETQ. Trimming cost V 0 bases and J 8 bases, with 12 bases left between them. The CDR3 nucleotides are TGCGCCAGCAGCTTGGAAACAGGGGAGGATGAGCAGTTCTTC. Residues: CASSLETGEDEQFF.

The chain is built from TRBV13 and TRBJ2-7; 8 bases agree with TRBD2. Germline V gene sequence: CDR1 PRHDT, CDR2 FYEKMQ (reference sequence). Trimming took 0 bases from V and 3 from J; bases not matched to a gene: 4. This CDR3 is 15 amino acids long. The CDR3 protein is CASSLGGGAGYEQYF. The CDR3 bases are TGTGCCAGCAGCTTAGGCGGGGGGGCCGGCTACGAGCAGTACTTC.

V and J are TRBV9 and TRBJ2-2; D might be TRBD2 (6 bases). Germline V gene lookup returns CDR1 SGDLS and CDR2 YYNGEE. Between the trimmed V and J ends, which lost 5 bases and 5 bases, there was a span of 7 bases. CDR3 length equals 12 residues. The CDR3 spells CASSAGTGELFF. CDR3 nucleotides: TGTGCCAGCAGTGCGGGGACCGGGGAGCTGTTTTTT.

Here the CDR3 DNA reads TGTGCCAGCAGCTTTCCGGGACCCGAAGAGACCCAGTACTTC. As protein: CASSFPGPEETQYF. V usage is TRBV7-9 and J usage is TRBJ2-5, with D perhaps being TRBD1 or TRBD2 (5 bases each). This CDR3 comprises 14 residues. CDR1 is SEHNR, CDR2 FQNEAQ, per germline (reference sequence). V was trimmed by 3 bases and J by 3 bases, leaving 11 bases between them.

The V and J genes are TRBV12-3 or TRBV12-4 and TRBJ2-7, with D perhaps assigned TRBD1 or TRBD2 (5 bases each). Trimming took 1 base from V and 6 from J, leaving 25 bases between them. This CDR3 region has 18 residues. The CDR3 nucleotides read TGTGCCAGCAGTTTAGGACCCCGCCGGGACGGGCCCAACCTCGAGCAGTACTTC. Protein sequence: CASSLGPRRDGPNLEQYF.

The gene calls are TRBV24-1 and TRBJ2-2; no firm D call. The CDR3 covers 16 residues. The V gene lost 0 bases and the J gene lost 5 bases, with 12 bases spanning the gap. Germline V gives CDR1 KGHDR, CDR2 SFDVKD. CDR3 region: CATSDLGAEETGELFF. The DNA of the CDR3 is TGTGCCACCAGTGATTTGGGTGCAGAGGAGACCGGGGAGCTGTTTTTT.

V and J are TRBV6-4 and TRBJ2-1, with D perhaps assigned TRBD1 or TRBD2 (5 bases each). V lost 3 bases to trimming and J lost 6 bases, with 9 bases between them. Germline CDR1 and CDR2: MRHNA and SNTAGT. This CDR3 has 13 residues. CDR3 DNA sequence: TGTGCCAGCAGTGAGGGGGAGCTCAATGAGCAGTTCTTC. Its protein is CASSEGELNEQFF.

The rearrangement uses TRBV12-3 or TRBV12-4 and TRBJ1-5; D remains unclear. Trimming took off 6 bases at V and 5 bases at J, with 20 bases between the two ends. The CDR3 is made up of 16 amino acids. The CDR3 bases are TGTGCCAGCAGCTCATCCGGTATAACTGCGTATCAGCCCCAGCATTTT. It is translated as CASSSSGITAYQPQHF.

The chain is built from TRBV12-3 or TRBV12-4 and TRBJ1-1; no definite D call. Between the trimmed V and J ends, which lost 2 bases and 8 bases, there was a span of 12 bases. The CDR3 totals 13 residues. The CDR3 DNA reads TGTGCCAGCAGTTTAACACGCCAAGGAGAAGCTTTCTTT. This translates into CASSLTRQGEAFF.

The chain links TRBV9 to TRBJ1-4, with D maybe TRBD1 (5 bases). V dropped 0 bases and J dropped 11 bases, with 11 bases sitting between them. Germline values: CDR1 SGDLS, CDR2 YYNGEE. CDR3 length: 13 residues. The CDR3 sequence is CASSVGGPDKLFF. The CDR3 nucleotides read TGTGCCAGCAGCGTAGGGGGACCGGACAAACTGTTTTTT.

CDR3 protein: CASSLERKNTGELFF. For the CDR3, the DNA is TGCGCCAGCAGCTTGGAACGGAAGAACACCGGGGAGCTGTTTTTT. The chain is built from TRBV5-1 and TRBJ2-2; D call uncertain. V dropped 0 bases and J dropped 1 base, with 7 bases sitting between them. Germline loops: CDR1 SGHRS, CDR2 YFSETQ. The CDR3 contains 15 residues.

The chain is built from TRBV6-6 and TRBJ1-5, with D possibly TRBD1 on 5 matching bases. V lost 5 bases and J lost 2, with 13 bases in between. CDR3 size: 15 residues. Germline V CDR1 and CDR2: MNHNY, SVGAGI (reference sequence). CDR3 sequence reads: CASSTRANGNQPQHF. In nucleotides, the CDR3 is TGTGCCAGCAGTACCAGGGCTAACGGCAATCAGCCCCAGCATTTT.

V is TRBV30 and J is TRBJ1-6; the D gene is possibly TRBD1 (5 bases). The ends were cut back, 3 bases at V and 8 bases at J, with 17 bases in the middle. CDR1 is GTSNPN, CDR2 SVGIG, per germline (reference sequence). The CDR3 runs to 15 residues. Here the CDR3 reads CAWSPGRGYDSPLHF. The CDR3 DNA reads TGTGCCTGGAGCCCAGGGCGGGGTTACGATTCACCCCTCCACTTT. Complete variable domain (other parts from reference TRBV30 and TRBJ1-6): SQTIHQWPATLVQPVGSPLSLECTVEGTSNPNLYWYRQAAGRGLQLLFYSVGIGQISSEVPQNLSASRPQDRQFILSSKKLLLSDSGFYLCAWSPGRGYDSPLHFGNGTRLTVT.

The chain joins TRBV20-1 to TRBJ1-1; D is perhaps TRBD1 (5 bases). From germline, CDR1 is DFQATT and CDR2 SNEGSKA (reference sequence). V dropped 2 bases and J dropped 1 base, with 8 bases sitting between them. The CDR3 sequence is 13 residues long. In DNA form, the CDR3 reads TGCAGTGCTAGACAGGGCGAGAACACTGAAGCTTTCTTT. This encodes CSARQGENTEAFF.

The V call is TRBV27, the J call TRBJ2-3; D uncertain. There are 12 residues in the CDR3. The germline V and J ends were trimmed by 6 bases and 9 bases, with 13 bases remaining between them. CDR1 MNHEY and CDR2 SMNVEV come from the germline V gene (reference sequence). The CDR3 reads CASRTTKETQYF. CDR3 DNA: TGTGCCAGCAGAACCACGAAAGAGACGCAGTATTTT.

This clonotype was detected only once. The chain combines TRBV6-2 or TRBV6-3 with TRBJ2-3; 8 bases are a match to TRBD1. V was clipped by 7 bases and J by 2 bases; unmatched bases: 14. This CDR3 contains 17 residues. Germline-derived CDR1 and CDR2 are MNHEY and SVGEGT. CDR3: CASTGLRTGKHTDTQYF. The CDR3 DNA reads as TGTGCCAGCACCGGACTTAGGACAGGGAAACACACAGATACGCAGTATTTT.

In its sample, this clonotype was seen a few times. This chain connects TRBV4-2 to TRBJ1-2; D unresolved. V was trimmed by 1 base and J by 8 bases, leaving 5 bases between them. The V gene's germline CDR1 is LGHNA and CDR2 YNFKEQ. CDR3 length equals 11 residues. In nucleotides, the CDR3 is TGTGCCAGCAGCCAAGGACGGGGCTACACCTTC. Its translation: CASSQGRGYTF.